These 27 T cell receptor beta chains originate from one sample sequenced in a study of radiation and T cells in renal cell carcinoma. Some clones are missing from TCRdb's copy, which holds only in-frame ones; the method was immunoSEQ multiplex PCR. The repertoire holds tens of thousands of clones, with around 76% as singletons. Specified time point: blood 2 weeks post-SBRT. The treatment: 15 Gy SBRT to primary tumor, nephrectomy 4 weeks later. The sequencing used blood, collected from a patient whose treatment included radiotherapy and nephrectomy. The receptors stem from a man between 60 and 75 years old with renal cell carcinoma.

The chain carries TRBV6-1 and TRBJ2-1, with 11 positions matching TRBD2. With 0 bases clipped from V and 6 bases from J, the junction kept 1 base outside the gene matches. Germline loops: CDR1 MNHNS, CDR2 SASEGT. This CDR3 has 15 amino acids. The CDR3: CASSEASGGANEQFF. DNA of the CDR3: TGTGCCAGCAGTGAAGCTAGCGGGGGGGCCAATGAGCAGTTCTTC.

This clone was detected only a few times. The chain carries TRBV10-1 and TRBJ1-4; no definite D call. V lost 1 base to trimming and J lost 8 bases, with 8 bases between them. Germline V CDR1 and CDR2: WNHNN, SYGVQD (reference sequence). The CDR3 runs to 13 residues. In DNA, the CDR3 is TGCGCCAGCAGTGAGTACCCAGGCGAAAAACTGTTTTTT. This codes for CASSEYPGEKLFF.

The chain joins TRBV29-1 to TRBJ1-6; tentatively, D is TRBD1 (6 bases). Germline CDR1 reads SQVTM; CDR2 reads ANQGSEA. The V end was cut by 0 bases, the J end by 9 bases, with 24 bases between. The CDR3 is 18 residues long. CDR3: CSVEDLGRGVDHGSPLHF. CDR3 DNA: TGCAGCGTTGAAGATCTGGGAAGGGGGGTGGATCATGGTTCACCCCTCCACTTT.

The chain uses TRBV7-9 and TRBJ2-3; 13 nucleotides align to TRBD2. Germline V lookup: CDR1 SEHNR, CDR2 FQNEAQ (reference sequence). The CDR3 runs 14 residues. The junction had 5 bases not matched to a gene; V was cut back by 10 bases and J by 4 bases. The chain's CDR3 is CAKTTSGGADTQYF. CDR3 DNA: TGTGCCAAGACAACTAGCGGGGGGGCAGATACGCAGTATTTT.

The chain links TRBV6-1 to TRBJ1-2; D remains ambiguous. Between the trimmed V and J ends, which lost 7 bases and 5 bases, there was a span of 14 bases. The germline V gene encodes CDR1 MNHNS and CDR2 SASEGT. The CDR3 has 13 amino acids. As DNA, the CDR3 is TGTGCCAGCACCGATGTTCGAGGGTATGGCTACACCTTC. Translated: CASTDVRGYGYTF.

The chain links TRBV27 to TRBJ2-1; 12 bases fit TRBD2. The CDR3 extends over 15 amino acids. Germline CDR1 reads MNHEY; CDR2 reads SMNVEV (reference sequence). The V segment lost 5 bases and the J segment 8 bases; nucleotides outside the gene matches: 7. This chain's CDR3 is CASSPRLAGAHEQFF. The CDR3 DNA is TGTGCCAGCAGTCCCAGACTAGCGGGGGCGCATGAGCAGTTCTTC.

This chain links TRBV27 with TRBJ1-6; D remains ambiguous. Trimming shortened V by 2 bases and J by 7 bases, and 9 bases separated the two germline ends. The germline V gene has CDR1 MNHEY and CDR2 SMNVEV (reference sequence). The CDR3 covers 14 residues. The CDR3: CASSLGGPNSPLHF. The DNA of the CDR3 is TGTGCCAGCAGTTTAGGAGGCCCCAATTCACCCCTCCACTTT.

CDR3 sequence reads: CSVDPGQGGLGGYTF. Here the CDR3 DNA reads TGCAGCGTTGACCCGGGACAGGGCGGTTTGGGCGGCTACACCTTC. This rearrangement joins TRBV29-1 to TRBJ1-2; 9 bases align to TRBD1. The CDR3 has 15 residues. Germline CDR1 is SQVTM and CDR2 is ANQGSEA. The trim removed 3 bases at V and 8 bases at J, leaving 13 bases unmatched.

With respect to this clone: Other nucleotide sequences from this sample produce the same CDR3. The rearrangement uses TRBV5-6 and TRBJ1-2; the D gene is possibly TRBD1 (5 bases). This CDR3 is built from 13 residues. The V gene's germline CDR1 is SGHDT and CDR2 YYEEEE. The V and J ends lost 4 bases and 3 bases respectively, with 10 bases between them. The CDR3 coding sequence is TGTGCCAGCAGCCCGGACATCTACTATGGCTACACCTTC. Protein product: CASSPDIYYGYTF.

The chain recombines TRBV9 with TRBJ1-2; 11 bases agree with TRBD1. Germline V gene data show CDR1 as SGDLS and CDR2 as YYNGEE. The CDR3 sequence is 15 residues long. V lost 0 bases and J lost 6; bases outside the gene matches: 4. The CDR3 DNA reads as TGTGCCAGCAGCGTAGTGGACAGGGGGCGCGATGGCTACACCTTC. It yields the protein CASSVVDRGRDGYTF. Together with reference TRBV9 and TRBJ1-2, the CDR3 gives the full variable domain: DSGVTQTPKHLITATGQRVTLRCSPRSGDLSVYWYQQSLDQGLQFLIQYYNGEERAKGNILERFSAQQFPDLHSELNLSSLELGDSALYFCASSVVDRGRDGYTFGSGTRLTVV.

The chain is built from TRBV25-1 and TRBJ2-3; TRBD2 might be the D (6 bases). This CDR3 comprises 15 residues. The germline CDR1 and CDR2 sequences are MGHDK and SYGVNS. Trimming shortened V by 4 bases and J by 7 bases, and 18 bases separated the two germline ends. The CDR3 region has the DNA TGTGCCAGCAGTGGACGGGGGTTATCCGTCTATACGCAGTATTTT. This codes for CASSGRGLSVYTQYF. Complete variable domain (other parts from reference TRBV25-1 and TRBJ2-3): EADIYQTPRYLVIGTGKKITLECSQTMGHDKMYWYQQDPGMELHLIHYSYGVNSTEKGDLSSESTVSRIRTEHFPLTLESARPSHTSQYLCASSGRGLSVYTQYFGPGTRLTVL.

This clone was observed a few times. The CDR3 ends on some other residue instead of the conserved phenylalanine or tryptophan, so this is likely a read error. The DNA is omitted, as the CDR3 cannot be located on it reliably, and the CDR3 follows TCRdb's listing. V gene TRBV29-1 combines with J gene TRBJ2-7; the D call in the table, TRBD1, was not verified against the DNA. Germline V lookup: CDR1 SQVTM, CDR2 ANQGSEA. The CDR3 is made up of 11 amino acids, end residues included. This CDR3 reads CSVEEGTGVRL.

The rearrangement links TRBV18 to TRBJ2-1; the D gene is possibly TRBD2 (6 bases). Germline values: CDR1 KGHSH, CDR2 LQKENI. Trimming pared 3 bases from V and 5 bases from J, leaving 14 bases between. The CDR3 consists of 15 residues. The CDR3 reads CASSPAATRDNEQFF. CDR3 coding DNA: TGTGCCAGCTCACCGGCAGCGACTAGAGACAATGAGCAGTTCTTC.

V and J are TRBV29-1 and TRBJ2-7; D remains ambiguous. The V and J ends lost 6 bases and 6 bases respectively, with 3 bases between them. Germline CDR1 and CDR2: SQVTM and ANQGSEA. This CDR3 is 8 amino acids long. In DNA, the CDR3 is TGCAGCGTCGCCGAGCAGTACGTC. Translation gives CSVAEQYV.

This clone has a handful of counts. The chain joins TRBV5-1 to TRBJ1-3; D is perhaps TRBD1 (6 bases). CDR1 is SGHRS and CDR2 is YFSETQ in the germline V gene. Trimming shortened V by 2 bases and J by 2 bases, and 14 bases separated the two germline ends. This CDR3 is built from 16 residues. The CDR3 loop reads CASSFSGGATGNTIYF. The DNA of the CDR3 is TGCGCCAGCAGCTTTTCGGGGGGCGCAACTGGAAACACCATATATTTT.

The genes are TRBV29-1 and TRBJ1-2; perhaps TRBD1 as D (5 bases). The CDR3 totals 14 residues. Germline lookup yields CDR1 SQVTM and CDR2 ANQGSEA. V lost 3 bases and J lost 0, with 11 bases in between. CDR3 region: CSVDNRGSNYGYTF. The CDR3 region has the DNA TGCAGCGTTGATAATCGGGGGTCTAACTATGGCTACACCTTC. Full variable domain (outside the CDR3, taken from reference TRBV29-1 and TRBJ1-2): SAVISQKPSRDICQRGTSLTIQCQVDSQVTMMFWYRQQPGQSLTLIATANQGSEATYESGFVIDKFPISRPNLTFSTLTVSNMSPEDSSIYLCSVDNRGSNYGYTFGSGTRLTVV.

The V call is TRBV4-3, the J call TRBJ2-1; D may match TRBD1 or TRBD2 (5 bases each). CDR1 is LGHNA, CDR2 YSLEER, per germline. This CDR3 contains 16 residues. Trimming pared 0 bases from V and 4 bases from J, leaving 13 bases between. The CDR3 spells CASSQDRGAIYNEQFF. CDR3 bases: TGCGCCAGCAGCCAAGATAGAGGGGCCATTTACAATGAGCAGTTCTTC.

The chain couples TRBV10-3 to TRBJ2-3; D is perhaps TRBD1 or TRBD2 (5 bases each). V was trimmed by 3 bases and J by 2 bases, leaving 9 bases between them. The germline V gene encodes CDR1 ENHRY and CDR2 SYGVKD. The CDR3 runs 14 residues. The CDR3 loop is CAISDWGNTDTQYF. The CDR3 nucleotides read TGTGCCATCAGTGACTGGGGGAACACAGATACGCAGTATTTT.

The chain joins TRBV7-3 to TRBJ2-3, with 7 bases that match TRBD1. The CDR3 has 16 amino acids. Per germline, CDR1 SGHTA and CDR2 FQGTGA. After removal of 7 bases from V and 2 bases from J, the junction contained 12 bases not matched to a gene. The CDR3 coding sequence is TGTGCCAGCAAACCAGCCACGACAGGGATCACAGATACGCAGTATTTT. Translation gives CASKPATTGITDTQYF.

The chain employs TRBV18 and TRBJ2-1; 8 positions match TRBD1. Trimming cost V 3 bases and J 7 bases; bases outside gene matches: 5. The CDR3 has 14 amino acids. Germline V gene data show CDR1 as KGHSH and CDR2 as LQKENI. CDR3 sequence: CASSPSQGANEQFF. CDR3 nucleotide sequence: TGTGCCAGCTCACCTTCGCAGGGGGCTAATGAGCAGTTCTTC.

DNA of the CDR3: TGCGCCAGCAGTCAACCAACAGGGAGTGGCAATCAGCCCCAGCATTTT. Residues: CASSQPTGSGNQPQHF. The rearrangement uses TRBV23-1 and TRBJ1-5, with D tentatively TRBD1 (6 bases). TRBV23-1 carries the ORF label, with uncertain function. The CDR3 extends over 16 amino acids. V lost 2 bases to trimming and J lost 2 bases, with 13 bases between them.

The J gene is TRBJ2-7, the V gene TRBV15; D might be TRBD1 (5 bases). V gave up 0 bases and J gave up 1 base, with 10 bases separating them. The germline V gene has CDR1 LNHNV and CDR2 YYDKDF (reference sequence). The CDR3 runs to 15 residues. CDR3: CATSRDGAISYEQYV. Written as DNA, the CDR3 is TGTGCCACCAGCAGAGATGGGGCGATTTCCTACGAGCAGTACGTC.

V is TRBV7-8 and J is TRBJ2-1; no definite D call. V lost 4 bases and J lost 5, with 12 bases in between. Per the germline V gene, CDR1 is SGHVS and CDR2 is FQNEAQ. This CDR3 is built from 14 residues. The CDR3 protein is CASSSSGLDNEQFF. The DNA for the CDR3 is TGTGCCAGCAGCTCCTCGGGCCTTGACAATGAGCAGTTCTTC.

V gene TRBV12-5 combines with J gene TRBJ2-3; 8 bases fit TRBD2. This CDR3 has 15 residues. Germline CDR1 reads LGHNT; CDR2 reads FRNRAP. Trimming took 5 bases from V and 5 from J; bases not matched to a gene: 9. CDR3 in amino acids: CASGPSAGAVDTQYF. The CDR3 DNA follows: TGTGCTAGTGGTCCCTCAGCGGGGGCAGTAGATACGCAGTATTTT.

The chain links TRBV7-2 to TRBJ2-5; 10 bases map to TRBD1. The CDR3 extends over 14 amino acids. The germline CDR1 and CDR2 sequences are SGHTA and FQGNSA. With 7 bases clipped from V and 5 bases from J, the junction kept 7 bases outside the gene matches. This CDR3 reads CASNDRGRWETQYF. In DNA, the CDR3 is TGTGCCAGCAACGACAGGGGGCGATGGGAGACCCAGTACTTC.

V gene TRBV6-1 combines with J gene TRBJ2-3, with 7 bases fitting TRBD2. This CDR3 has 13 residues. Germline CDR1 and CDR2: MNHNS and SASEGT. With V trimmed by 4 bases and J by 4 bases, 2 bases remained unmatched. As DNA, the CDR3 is TGTGCCAGCAGTGGTGGGGGGGCAGATACGCAGTATTTT. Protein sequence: CASSGGGADTQYF.

CDR3 coding DNA: TGTGCCAGCAGTGAAGGAGGACTAGCGGGGGCCTCTGAGCAGTTCTTC. This encodes CASSEGGLAGASEQFF. This chain links TRBV6-1 with TRBJ2-1; 13 bases are shared with TRBD2. From germline, CDR1 is MNHNS and CDR2 SASEGT. CDR3 size: 16 residues. V gave up 1 base and J gave up 9 bases; unmatched junction bases: 6.